This T cell receptor (beta chain) was sequenced for a study of identical twins. Via MiXCR, TCRdb re-called the 5' RACE reads, giving one row per CDR3 protein. The profile shows about 660,000 distinct CDR3 sequences, 8.6% of them singletons. Separately, the same data were catalogued under a study of yellow fever vaccine responses in identical twins.

The source material was PBMCs. This sequence was found in a woman aged 18 to 35 in good health.

CDR3 nucleotides: TGTGCCAGCAGTTTATATGCAGGGGGCGGCTACGAGCAGTACTTC. It codes for CASSLYAGGGYEQYF. This chain connects TRBV27 to TRBJ2-7; TRBD1 matches at 8 bases. From germline, CDR1 is MNHEY and CDR2 SMNVEV (reference sequence). V shed 1 base and J 3 bases; nucleotides not matched to a gene: 5. This CDR3 is built from 15 residues.